What follows is one TCR beta chain and its context. The antigen remains undetermined. Germline CDR1 is DFQATT and CDR2 is SNEGSKA (reference sequence). The CDR3 contains 17 residues. The V and J ends lost 6 bases and 0 bases respectively, with 23 bases between them. The source of the sample is a study of blood T cells in healthy people across ages. Findings and limits, study-wide: Long-lived donors carried more naive CD4+ cells and greater diversity than aged donors.

Using a J-beta primer mix together with a sample-barcoded 5' primer, a second PCR was run for about 6 to 11 cycles. TCRdb reanalysed the 5' RACE reads using MiXCR and keeps one entry per CDR3 protein. The sample includes around 1,000,000 distinct CDR3 sequences, roughly 24% of them seen just once. These records were also assigned to another study, of T cells of mothers and their children. That work states: Whatever RNA was extracted went entirely into cDNA synthesis, at about 1.5 ug per 15 ul. Related and unrelated pairs show TCR recombination output that thymic selection shapes similarly.

The chain uses TRBV20-1 and TRBJ2-5; a weak D match, TRBD2 (6 bases). The sequence was obtained from a girl aged 2 to 9 in good health. Sequences were obtained from blood. In DNA, the CDR3 is TGCAGTGCGGGGGGTTTTAGTACAGGCTGGTACCAAGAGACCCAGTACTTC. This sequence encodes CSAGGFSTGWYQETQYF.